The sequence of this T cell receptor (beta chain) was determined in a study of OX40 agonist ivuxolimab in advanced cancers. Findings and caveats of the study: There was clonal expansion of CD4+ and CD8+ blood T cells by week 6 at 0.1 to 3.0 mg/kg. Expanded clones tended on average to be more numerous among CD8+ T cells than CD4+.

Measured with immunoSEQ multiplex PCR; TCRdb has only the in-frame clones, and not every one. Among over 50,000 clones listed, 65% to 85% were seen once. Individuals having autoimmune disease history or systemic immunosuppression were not enrolled. J lost 1 base, V lost 5 bases, and 6 bases had no gene match. The CDR3 length is 15 residues. Germline CDR1 and CDR2: SGHTA and FQGNSA. About this clone: Its cognate antigen is unknown.

The V gene is TRBV7-2, the J gene TRBJ1-1; 8 positions match TRBD1. This receptor was obtained from an adult with an advanced solid tumor such as melanoma, head and neck, liver or kidney cancer. The sample here was CD4+ or CD8+ T cells sorted from blood, taken in a trial of the OX40 agonist ivuxolimab. The CDR3 here is CASSLRGQQNTEAFF. As DNA, the CDR3 is TGTGCCAGCAGCCTCAGGGGGCAACAGAACACTGAAGCTTTCTTT.